The T cell receptor beta chain under discussion was sequenced for a study of blood T cell dynamics during melanoma immunotherapy. In the study overall: Metastatic melanoma patients received first-line pembrolizumab or nivolumab plus ipilimumab.

Between the trimmed V and J ends, which lost 8 bases and 9 bases, there was a span of 14 bases. The CDR3 runs 11 residues. Germline V gene data show CDR1 as MDHEN and CDR2 as SYDVKM. In regard to this clone: Its specificity is not known.

Study results and caveats: Unlike progressors, later disease-control patients had W3 repertoires gaining clonality or diversity.

The time point here: pre-treatment baseline. Disease control meant complete response, partial response or stable disease at 12 weeks. No patient had earlier systemic cancer treatment, concurrent immunosuppressants, or another active cancer. Here immunoSEQ multiplex PCR was the method, and the copy in TCRdb shows in-frame clones only, minus some. Of roughly 25,000 clones detected, 70% to 90% appear once; the ten largest clones hold over 3.5%. The TCR originated in a human donor with melanoma. The chain is built from TRBV28 and TRBJ2-7; a possible D gene is TRBD1 (6 bases). The sequencing here drew on blood, taken from a patient treated with checkpoint blockade. The DNA of the CDR3 is TGTGCCAGCGGATACAGGGTAGGGCAGTACTTC. Encoded protein: CASGYRVGQYF.